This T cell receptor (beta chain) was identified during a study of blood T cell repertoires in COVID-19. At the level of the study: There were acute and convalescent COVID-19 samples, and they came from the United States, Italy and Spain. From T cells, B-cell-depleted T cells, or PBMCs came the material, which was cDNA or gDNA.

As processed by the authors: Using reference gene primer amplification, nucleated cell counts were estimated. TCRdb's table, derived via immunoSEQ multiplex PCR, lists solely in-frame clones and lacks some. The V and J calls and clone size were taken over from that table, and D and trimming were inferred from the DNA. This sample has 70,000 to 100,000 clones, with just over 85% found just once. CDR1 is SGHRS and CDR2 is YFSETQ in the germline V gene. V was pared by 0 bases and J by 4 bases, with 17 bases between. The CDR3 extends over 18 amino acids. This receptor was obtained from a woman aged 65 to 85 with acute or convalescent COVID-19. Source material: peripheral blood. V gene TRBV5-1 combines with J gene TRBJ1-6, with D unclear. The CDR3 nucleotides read TGCGCCAGCAGCTTGGTCCTTGACGGAGGCCTATATAATTCACCCCTCCACTTT. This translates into CASSLVLDGGLYNSPLHF.